Given below is one TCR beta chain in context. One end of the junction is discordant with germline, which a read error may explain. This specimen belongs to a study of T-cell reconstitution after alpha-beta-depleted transplantation in children. Per the germline V gene, CDR1 is KGHSH and CDR2 is LQKENI. This CDR3 comprises 15 residues. TCRbeta library construction was performed incorporating unique molecular identifiers. MiXCR, run by TCRdb on the PCR reads, gives a single entry per CDR3 protein. The table shows 300,000 or so distinct CDR3 sequences, with about 10% occurring only once. This clonotype was obtained from a human donor who donated a stem cell graft to a child with SCID. This sequence joins TRBV18 and TRBJ2-3; D not certain. Here the sequenced sample was PBMCs from the stem cell graft donor, taken from the stem cell graft. The CDR3 spells CASSPAVPPSDTQYF. The CDR3 bases are TGTGCAAGCTCACCTGCGGTACCGCCCTCGGATACGCAGTATTTT.